These 28 T cell receptor beta chains were all obtained from the same sample, sequenced in a study of blood T cells in healthy people across ages. A sample-barcoded 5' primer and a J-beta primer mix were used in a second PCR of roughly 7 to 11 cycles. Each CDR3 protein is one row after TCRdb ran MiXCR on the 5' RACE reads. Among more than 1,400,000 distinct CDR3 sequences, 42% were seen once, and the ten largest hold roughly 7.7%. The source material was blood. The receptors stem from a woman younger than 35 in good health.

Only a few counts were recorded for this clonotype. J is TRBJ2-2 and V is TRBV10-3; weak D call: TRBD1 (5 bases). This CDR3 region has 14 residues. Trimming shortened V by 6 bases and J by 2 bases, and 10 bases separated the two germline ends. Germline CDR1 reads ENHRY; CDR2 reads SYGVKD. The CDR3 DNA follows: TGTGCCATCAGCAAACAGGATAACACCGGGGAGCTGTTTTTT. This sequence encodes CAISKQDNTGELFF.

The chain has TRBV3-1 and TRBJ2-4; D is unresolved. The CDR3 has 12 residues. From germline, CDR1 is LGHDT and CDR2 YNNKEL (reference sequence). V lost 3 bases to trimming and J lost 9 bases, with 9 bases between them. The CDR3 bases are TGTGCCAGCAGCCAGCCGGCCGGCATTCAGTACTTC. Translating it yields CASSQPAGIQYF.

There are a few counts of this clonotype. This chain connects TRBV5-1 to TRBJ2-7; TRBD1 matches at 9 bases. With V trimmed by 4 bases and J by 0 bases, 8 bases remained unmatched. The CDR3 extends over 16 amino acids. Germline V lookup: CDR1 SGHRS, CDR2 YFSETQ. The CDR3 region has the DNA TGCGCCAGCAGCAATGGACAGGGGCTTAACTCCTACGAGCAGTACTTC. It yields the protein CASSNGQGLNSYEQYF.

CDR3 sequence (DNA): TGTGCCAGCAGCCCCCTCGGGGCCGGGAGTGGCGAGACCCAGTACTTC. As protein: CASSPLGAGSGETQYF. The chain is built from TRBV28 and TRBJ2-5; perhaps TRBD2 as D (6 bases). Germline V gene sequence: CDR1 MDHEN, CDR2 SYDVKM. The CDR3 is 16 amino acids. V was cut by 6 bases and J by 5 bases, with 22 bases left in between.

The sample holds many counts of this clonotype. The chain has TRBV10-3 and TRBJ2-7, with 7 positions matching TRBD1. The germline V gene encodes CDR1 ENHRY and CDR2 SYGVKD. Trimming took 3 bases from V and 4 from J; bases not matched to a gene: 3. This CDR3 is 13 amino acids long. The chain's CDR3 is CAISEGTVYEQYF. The CDR3 DNA sequence: TGTGCCATCAGTGAAGGGACAGTATACGAGCAGTACTTC.

This clonotype was seen a handful of times. The chain links TRBV29-1 to TRBJ2-2; D not resolved. The V and J ends lost 7 bases and 6 bases respectively, with 9 bases between them. The CDR3 runs to 11 residues. CDR1 SQVTM and CDR2 ANQGSEA come from the germline V gene. The CDR3 DNA reads as TGCAGCGCCTCGGCCCCCGGGGAGCTGTTTTTT. This sequence encodes CSASAPGELFF.

This clonotype was seen only a few times. The J gene is TRBJ1-2, the V gene TRBV19; D perhaps matches TRBD1 (5 bases). Germline loops: CDR1 LNHDA, CDR2 SQIVND (reference sequence). V was cut by 5 bases and J by 4 bases, with 17 bases left in between. CDR3 length: 15 residues. CDR3 protein: CASSAPGTIGYGYTF. The DNA of the CDR3 is TGTGCCAGTAGTGCCCCAGGGACTATTGGCTATGGCTACACCTTC.

V gene TRBV7-9 combines with J gene TRBJ2-2; D possibly matches TRBD1 or TRBD2 (5 bases each). CDR1 SEHNR and CDR2 FQNEAQ come from the germline V gene (reference sequence). Trimming cost V 5 bases and J 3 bases, with 10 bases left between them. The CDR3 consists of 14 residues. CDR3 loop: CASSRDLDTGELFF. DNA of the CDR3: TGTGCCAGCAGCCGGGACCTCGACACCGGGGAGCTGTTTTTT.

Comments on this clonotype: A much larger clone differs from this one at a single base, so this may be a read error. V and J are TRBV28 and TRBJ2-7; TRBD1 or TRBD2 may be the D gene (5 bases each). The CDR3 spans 13 residues. The V end lost 5 bases, the J end lost 4 bases, and 12 bases lay between the germline ends. Germline lookup yields CDR1 MDHEN and CDR2 SYDVKM. CDR3 protein: CASSVGDPYEQYF. In nucleotides, the CDR3 is TGTGCCAGCAGTGTGGGGGACCCGTACGAGCAGTACTTC.

This clonotype has more than one count but fewer than ten. V and J are TRBV12-3 or TRBV12-4 and TRBJ2-3; perhaps TRBD2 as D (6 bases). There are 14 residues in the CDR3. Trimming pared 4 bases from V and 4 bases from J, leaving 12 bases between. The CDR3 DNA is TGTGCCAGCAGTTCAGGGACTTGGCCAGATACGCAGTATTTT. This encodes CASSSGTWPDTQYF.

V is TRBV4-1 and J is TRBJ2-2; 10 bases are a match to TRBD2. The CDR3 length is 18 residues. In germline, CDR1 is MGHRA, CDR2 YSYEKL. V was pared by 2 bases and J by 6 bases, with 12 bases of the junction left unmatched. In DNA form, the CDR3 reads TGCGCCAGCAGCCAAATCCTCGTAGCGGGGGGCTCCCCCGGGGAGCTGTTTTTT. Amino acids: CASSQILVAGGSPGELFF.

There are a few counts of this clonotype. The junction departs from the called germline gene at one end, perhaps through a read error. The rearrangement joins TRBV7-7 to TRBJ2-1, with unresolved D. CDR1 and CDR2 (germline): SSHAT, FNYEAQ (reference sequence). CDR3 length: 13 amino acids. Here the CDR3 DNA reads TGTGCTAGCAGCTTTAGCCTTGGAAATGAGCAGTTCTTC. Translated, it gives CASSFSLGNEQFF.

Worth noting for this clonotype: A read error may explain this, as a much larger clone is one base away. The chain employs TRBV28 and TRBJ2-1, with 9 bases aligning to TRBD2. The CDR3 contains 12 residues. CDR1 and CDR2 from the germline V gene are MDHEN and SYDVKM. CDR3 region: CTSRTSENEQFF. The CDR3 nucleotides read TGTACAAGCCGGACTAGCGAGAATGAGCAGTTCTTC.

V and J are TRBV7-2 and TRBJ2-1; either TRBD1 or TRBD2 may fit D (7 bases each). CDR3 length: 14 residues. Germline V gives CDR1 SGHTA, CDR2 FQGNSA. V dropped 4 bases and J dropped 13 bases, with 20 bases sitting between them. DNA for the CDR3: TGTGCCAGCAGCTCTAGTGTCCAGGGGGGGACCCAGTTCTTC. As protein: CASSSSVQGGTQFF. Full variable domain (rest looked up from reference TRBV7-2 and TRBJ2-1): GAGVSQSPSNKVTEKGKDVELRCDPISGHTALYWYRQSLGQGLEFLIYFQGNSAPDKSGLPSDRFSAERTGGSVSTLTIQRTQQEDSAVYLCASSSSVQGGTQFFGPGTRLTVL.

J is TRBJ1-2 and V is TRBV7-2; 8 nucleotides match TRBD1. CDR1 and CDR2 (germline): SGHTA, FQGNSA. V was clipped by 4 bases and J by 4 bases; unmatched bases: 8. The CDR3 is 15 amino acids. The CDR3 loop is CASSSTGQVSYGYTF. For the CDR3, the DNA is TGTGCCAGCAGCTCAACGGGACAGGTATCCTATGGCTACACCTTC.

The table lists this clonotype with a few counts. V usage is TRBV20-1 and J usage is TRBJ2-7, with 8 bases that match TRBD2. V shed 1 base and J 2 bases; nucleotides not matched to a gene: 4. CDR3 length: 14 residues. From germline, CDR1 is DFQATT and CDR2 SNEGSKA (reference sequence). CDR3 sequence: CSARGGSGTYEQYF. The CDR3 nucleotides are TGCAGTGCTAGAGGTGGTAGCGGGACCTACGAGCAGTACTTC.

The chain uses TRBV7-8 and TRBJ1-6; D is perhaps TRBD1 (5 bases). Per the germline V gene, CDR1 is SGHVS and CDR2 is FQNEAQ. CDR3 size: 15 residues. The V end was cut by 1 base, the J end by 10 bases, with 14 bases between. CDR3 DNA sequence: TGTGCCAGCAGCTTAGGCCGGGACGGTTTCTCACCCCTCCACTTT. Translating it yields CASSLGRDGFSPLHF.

This sequence joins TRBV2 and TRBJ2-3; D uncertain. Germline CDR1 and CDR2: SNHLY and FYNNEI. Trimming took 2 bases from V and 0 from J, leaving 15 bases between them. The CDR3 is 17 residues long. The CDR3 here is CASSESPSPSSTDTQYF. The CDR3 DNA sequence: TGTGCCAGCAGTGAAAGTCCCTCTCCCTCTAGCACAGATACGCAGTATTTT.

The chain has TRBV4-2 and TRBJ2-5; 8 bases fit TRBD2. CDR1 is LGHNA, CDR2 YNFKEQ, per germline. V gave up 1 base and J gave up 2 bases; unmatched junction bases: 6. This CDR3 comprises 16 residues. The CDR3 here is CASSQGTSQYQETQYF. The CDR3, as DNA: TGTGCCAGCAGCCAAGGGACTAGCCAATATCAAGAGACCCAGTACTTC.

This rearrangement joins TRBV28 to TRBJ1-2; 10 bases match TRBD1. The CDR3 has 14 residues. Germline V gives CDR1 MDHEN, CDR2 SYDVKM. With 7 bases clipped from V and 4 bases from J, the junction kept 6 bases outside the gene matches. For the CDR3, the DNA is TGTGCCAGCATCCAAGGACAGGGGGGCTATGGCTACACCTTC. Protein sequence: CASIQGQGGYGYTF.

This chain uses TRBV7-2 with TRBJ2-3, with D possibly called TRBD1 or TRBD2 (5 bases each). V lost 7 bases and J lost 6, with 14 bases in between. Germline CDR1 reads SGHTA; CDR2 reads FQGNSA. CDR3 length equals 13 residues. DNA of the CDR3: TGTGCCAGCACCCCGGGCAGGGAGGATACGCAGTATTTT. This codes for CASTPGREDTQYF.

With regard to this clonotype: A clone one base away is much larger, so this may be a read error. This sequence joins TRBV5-5 and TRBJ2-1; D is tentatively TRBD1 or TRBD2 (5 bases each). The CDR3 consists of 13 residues. V shed 3 bases and J shed 9 bases, with 13 bases lying between them. The germline gives CDR1 SGHKS, CDR2 YYEKEE (reference sequence). CDR3 sequence reads: CASSWDRDTEQFF. In nucleotides, the CDR3 is TGTGCCAGCAGCTGGGACCGCGATACTGAGCAGTTCTTC.

The chain uses TRBV9 and TRBJ2-6, with D maybe TRBD2 (5 bases). This CDR3 contains 16 residues. V was clipped by 4 bases and J by 2 bases, with 13 bases between them. CDR1 SGDLS and CDR2 YYNGEE come from the germline V gene. The CDR3 spells CASSPSDWAGANVLTF. The DNA of the CDR3 is TGTGCCAGCAGCCCCTCGGACTGGGCTGGGGCCAACGTCCTGACTTTC. Full variable domain (rest looked up from reference TRBV9 and TRBJ2-6): DSGVTQTPKHLITATGQRVTLRCSPRSGDLSVYWYQQSLDQGLQFLIQYYNGEERAKGNILERFSAQQFPDLHSELNLSSLELGDSALYFCASSPSDWAGANVLTFGAGSRLTVL.

As to this clonotype: One end of the junction varies from germline; a read error may be responsible. The gene calls are TRBV9 and TRBJ2-3; D perhaps matches TRBD2 (8 bases). Germline CDR1 is SGDLS and CDR2 is YYNGEE. The CDR3 runs 15 residues. In nucleotides, the CDR3 is TGTGCCGGCAGCGGGGGAGGGGGCCTCACAGATACGCAGTATTTT. Its translation: CAGSGGGGLTDTQYF.

This clonotype was counted a few times. It is unclear where the CDR3 begins or ends on the DNA, so no DNA is shown, and the CDR3 is as TCRdb lists it. The genes are TRBV6-6 and TRBJ1-5. The CDR3 totals 16 residues, both ends included. In germline, CDR1 is MNHNY, CDR2 SVGAGI (reference sequence). CDR3 sequence reads: CASSSSTVSSNQPQHF.

This clonotype was observed a few times. J is TRBJ2-7 and V is TRBV7-3, with 12 bases aligning to TRBD1. The CDR3 sequence is 15 residues long. The trim removed 5 bases at V and 6 bases at J, leaving 8 bases unmatched. Germline lookup yields CDR1 SGHTA and CDR2 FQGTGA. The CDR3 DNA reads as TGTGCCAGCAGCCCCGGGACAGGGGGCTTCAGCGAGCAGTACTTC. The encoded protein is CASSPGTGGFSEQYF.

In this sample, this clonotype turned up a few times. This rearrangement joins TRBV19 to TRBJ1-2; D unclear. The ends were cut back, 3 bases at V and 4 bases at J, with 9 bases in the middle. The CDR3 covers 13 residues. The germline gives CDR1 LNHDA, CDR2 SQIVND (reference sequence). CDR3 nucleotide sequence: TGTGCCAGTAGTATGGCAGGAGGCTATGGCTACACCTTC. This sequence encodes CASSMAGGYGYTF.

Regarding this clonotype: An end of the junction does not agree with germline; a read error may underlie this. The chain uses TRBV28 and TRBJ1-1; TRBD1 agrees at 8 bases. CDR1 and CDR2 (germline): MDHEN, SYDVKM. CDR3 length: 12 amino acids. This CDR3 reads CASDRANTGAFF. In DNA form, the CDR3 reads TGTGCTTCGGACAGGGCAAACACTGGAGCTTTCTTT.